Listed here are 23 T cell receptor beta chains from one sample, sequenced in a study of post-analysis software for immune sequencing data. Study-wide points: Controls had lower frequencies than patients of four or five TRBV segments, which included TRBV5-6, TRBV5-1 and TRBV20-1.

These receptors have no identified antigens. Unique molecular identifiers had been added to the TCR beta cDNA libraries. TCRdb re-called the PCR reads through MiXCR, storing one row per CDR3 protein. The sample shows roughly 580,000 distinct CDR3 sequences, roughly 46% of them seen only once. The sample comprised blood. Receptors originate from a girl aged 5-17 years with multiple sclerosis.

This clonotype is a singleton in its sample. The chain is built from TRBV5-1 and TRBJ2-1, with 9 bases identical to TRBD1. The CDR3 sequence is 14 residues long. Germline V gene sequence: CDR1 SGHRS, CDR2 YFSETQ. V dropped 5 bases and J dropped 8; count of bases not matched to a gene: 8. The CDR3 protein is CASRSSGTGYEQFF. CDR3 DNA sequence: TGCGCCAGCAGATCTTCCGGGACAGGGTATGAGCAGTTCTTC.

This clonotype has more than one count but fewer than ten. J is TRBJ1-4 and V is TRBV9, with 9 nucleotides matching TRBD1. The CDR3 is made up of 14 amino acids. The junction had 6 bases not matched to a gene; V was cut back by 4 bases and J by 8 bases. Germline loops: CDR1 SGDLS, CDR2 YYNGEE. The CDR3 reads CASSKDRGREKLFF. The CDR3 nucleotides are TGTGCCAGCAGCAAGGACAGGGGTCGGGAAAAACTGTTTTTT.

V is TRBV29-1 and J is TRBJ2-4; D gene ambiguous. Trimming took 5 bases from V and 7 from J, leaving 9 bases between them. Germline V gene lookup returns CDR1 SQVTM and CDR2 ANQGSEA. The CDR3 totals 11 residues. The CDR3 protein is CSVHSANIQYF. In DNA form, the CDR3 reads TGCAGCGTTCATTCGGCCAACATTCAGTACTTC.

In its sample, this clonotype was seen a few times. This sequence joins TRBV10-2 and TRBJ1-5, with D unresolved. This CDR3 is 13 amino acids long. Germline V lookup: CDR1 WSHSY, CDR2 SAAADI. Between the trimmed V and J ends, which lost 7 bases and 0 bases, there was a span of 7 bases. DNA for the CDR3: TGCGCCAGCACCCGCAGTAGCAATCAGCCCCAGCATTTT. Translating gives CASTRSSNQPQHF.

This clonotype turned up a few times. V and J are TRBV2 and TRBJ2-7; possibly TRBD2 for D (5 bases). This CDR3 is 14 amino acids long. Germline loops: CDR1 SNHLY, CDR2 FYNNEI. The V end was cut by 3 bases, the J end by 2 bases, with 11 bases between. CDR3 sequence: CASSEVSAAYEQYF. The CDR3 bases are TGTGCCAGCAGTGAGGTTAGCGCCGCCTACGAGCAGTACTTC.

Regarding this clonotype: The junction departs from germline at one end; a sequencing error may be responsible. CDR3 sequence: CVSSGKLAGDRYEQYF. As DNA, the CDR3 is TGTGTCAGCAGTGGCAAACTAGCGGGGGATCGGTACGAGCAGTACTTC. The V gene is TRBV12-3 or TRBV12-4, the J gene TRBJ2-7; 11 bases are shared with TRBD2. This CDR3 is 16 amino acids long.

This clonotype was detected a few times. For the CDR3, the DNA is TGTGCCAGCAGTTTAAAAGGGTCGTATGGCTACACCTTC. Amino acids: CASSLKGSYGYTF. This sequence joins TRBV12-3 or TRBV12-4 and TRBJ1-2; no clear D. The CDR3 has 13 amino acids. V was cut by 2 bases and J by 5 bases, with 9 bases left in between.

The gene calls are TRBV20-1 and TRBJ2-1, with 10 bases aligning to TRBD2. From germline, CDR1 is DFQATT and CDR2 SNEGSKA (reference sequence). The CDR3 is made up of 15 amino acids. Germline trimming cut 0 bases from V and 5 bases from J; bases unmatched to any gene: 4. As DNA, the CDR3 is TGCAGTGCTAGAGATAGCGGGGGGCTAAACAATGAGCAGTTCTTC. Amino acids: CSARDSGGLNNEQFF.

The table lists this clonotype with a few counts. The chain is built from TRBV6-5 and TRBJ1-1; maybe TRBD1 (6 bases). This CDR3 is built from 12 residues. Germline CDR1 is MNHEY and CDR2 is SVGAGI. V gave up 7 bases and J gave up 5 bases, with 11 bases separating them. CDR3 nucleotide sequence: TGTGCCAGCACGAAAAGGGGGACTGAAGCTTTCTTT. Translated, it gives CASTKRGTEAFF.

This clonotype was recorded a few times. The V gene is TRBV3-1, the J gene TRBJ2-4; D possibly corresponds to TRBD1 (5 bases). Near its end, the DNA agrees better with TRBJ2-7, so the J call may be wrong. The CDR3 consists of 12 residues. Germline V gene lookup returns CDR1 LGHDT and CDR2 YNNKEL (reference sequence). The CDR3 is CASSNRIYEQYF. The CDR3 DNA follows: TGTGCCAGCAGTAACAGGATCTACGAGCAGTACTTC.

Only a few counts were recorded for this clonotype. J is TRBJ2-7 and V is TRBV12-3 or TRBV12-4, with TRBD1 identical over 7 bases. The CDR3 totals 16 residues. V dropped 5 bases and J dropped 3; count of bases not matched to a gene: 13. The CDR3 sequence: CASSMTGQRLNYEQYF. The CDR3 DNA sequence: TGTGCCAGCAGTATGACGGGACAGCGACTTAACTACGAGCAGTACTTC.

This clonotype was seen once. The CDR3 DNA reads as TGCGCCAGCAGCTTGGCGACAGGGGCCGCTGAAGCTTTCTTT. It encodes CASSLATGAAEAFF. This chain connects TRBV5-1 to TRBJ1-1; TRBD1 agrees at 8 bases. Germline V CDR1 and CDR2: SGHRS, YFSETQ. The trim removed 0 bases at V and 6 bases at J, leaving 4 bases unmatched. This CDR3 spans 14 amino acids.

About this clonotype: Since a much larger clone is just one base distant, this may be a read error. The chain couples TRBV6-4 to TRBJ2-3; 9 nucleotides line up with TRBD2. This CDR3 is 14 amino acids long. Germline lookup yields CDR1 MRHNA and CDR2 SNTAGT. The V gene end was trimmed by 6 bases and the J gene end by 3 bases; junction bases not matched to a gene: 4. The CDR3 DNA reads TGTGCCAGCAGGGAAGGACTAGCGACAGATACGCAGTATTTT. Residues: CASREGLATDTQYF.

This clonotype was found a few times. The genes are TRBV10-1 and TRBJ2-7; tentatively, D is TRBD1 (5 bases). The assigned J gene may be wrong: the sequence end matches TRBJ2-5 better. The CDR3 is 13 residues long. The V gene's germline CDR1 is WNHNN and CDR2 SYGVQD (reference sequence). For the CDR3, the DNA is TGCGCCAGCAGTGAAAAAGGGGCCCCGACCCAGTACTTC. It yields the protein CASSEKGAPTQYF.

There are a few counts of this clonotype. The chain links TRBV9 to TRBJ2-5; no firm D call. The CDR3 spans 12 residues. V dropped 0 bases and J dropped 3 bases, with 3 bases sitting between them. Per germline, CDR1 SGDLS and CDR2 YYNGEE. CDR3 in amino acids: CASSVEEETQYF. The CDR3 bases are TGTGCCAGCAGCGTAGAGGAAGAGACCCAGTACTTC.

As concerns this clonotype: One junction end disagrees with the germline gene, perhaps due to a read error. This rearrangement joins TRBV2 to TRBJ1-2, with D possibly TRBD1 on 5 matching bases. This CDR3 contains 14 residues. Per germline, CDR1 SNHLY and CDR2 FYNNEI. CDR3 region: CASWDVRGYYGYTF. For the CDR3, the DNA is TGTGCCAGCTGGGATGTGCGGGGGTACTACGGCTACACCTTC. The complete variable domain, with remaining parts taken from reference TRBV2 and TRBJ1-2, reads EPEVTQTPSHQVTQMGQEVILRCVPISNHLYFYWYRQILGQKVEFLVSFYNNEISEKSEIFDDQFSVERPDGSNFTLKIRSTKLEDSAMYFCASWDVRGYYGYTFGSGTRLTVV.

A few counts support this clonotype. The V call is TRBV6-6, the J call TRBJ1-1; TRBD1 matches 10 bases. Germline CDR1 MNHNY, CDR2 SVGAGI (reference sequence). V dropped 2 bases and J dropped 6; count of bases not matched to a gene: 6. The CDR3 has 15 amino acids. The CDR3 protein is CASSYVTGGVSEAFF. The DNA of the CDR3 is TGTGCCAGCAGTTACGTGACAGGGGGCGTATCTGAAGCTTTCTTT.

This clonotype has only a few counts. The V gene is TRBV5-1, the J gene TRBJ1-1; D is unresolved. Germline V lookup: CDR1 SGHRS, CDR2 YFSETQ. Trimming took 4 bases from V and 4 from J, leaving 11 bases between them. The CDR3 has 13 amino acids. CDR3 sequence (DNA): TGCGCCAGCAGCCCCTCGGAGCGCACTGAAGCTTTCTTT. This sequence encodes CASSPSERTEAFF.

The rearrangement uses TRBV10-3 and TRBJ2-3, with a possible D match to TRBD2 (6 bases). Trimming took off 5 bases at V and 0 bases at J, with 12 bases between the two ends. The CDR3 runs 15 residues. Germline-derived CDR1 and CDR2 are ENHRY and SYGVKD. CDR3 nucleotide sequence: TGTGCCATCAGTTGGGAGGTGCCCAGCACAGATACGCAGTATTTT. This sequence encodes CAISWEVPSTDTQYF.

The CDR3 bases are TGCAGTGCTAGAGATCTGAGGAGCGGGAGATTCACAGATACGCAGTATTTT. Translated: CSARDLRSGRFTDTQYF. The J gene is TRBJ2-3, the V gene TRBV20-1; 8 bases are a match to TRBD2. J was trimmed by 2 bases and V by 0 bases; bases with no gene match: 10. Germline V CDR1 and CDR2: DFQATT, SNEGSKA (reference sequence). This CDR3 has 17 residues.

This rearrangement joins TRBV4-1 to TRBJ1-2, with D maybe TRBD1 (5 bases). CDR3 length: 15 amino acids. Trimming stripped 5 bases from V and 4 bases from J, with 17 bases between. Germline V gives CDR1 MGHRA, CDR2 YSYEKL. DNA for the CDR3: TGCGCCAGCAGCGGGGCGGCCAGAAGGGGCTATGGCTACACCTTC. Its translation: CASSGAARRGYGYTF.

This chain connects TRBV11-3 to TRBJ1-2; TRBD1 aligns across 7 bases. The CDR3 has 14 amino acids. Germline V gene data show CDR1 as SGHNT and CDR2 as YENEEA. V lost 2 bases and J lost 8; bases outside the gene matches: 8. The CDR3 nucleotides are TGTGCCAGCAGCTTATACACAGGGGCGAGGGGCTACACCTTC. Its translation is CASSLYTGARGYTF.

The rearrangement links TRBV20-1 to TRBJ2-7, with 7 bases that match TRBD1. The V and J ends lost 2 bases and 3 bases, in that order; junction bases with no gene match: 7. Germline CDR1 reads DFQATT; CDR2 reads SNEGSKA (reference sequence). The CDR3 has 14 residues. The CDR3 DNA sequence: TGCAGTGCTAGAAATTCCGGGACAGTCTACGAGCAGTACTTC. Protein sequence: CSARNSGTVYEQYF.